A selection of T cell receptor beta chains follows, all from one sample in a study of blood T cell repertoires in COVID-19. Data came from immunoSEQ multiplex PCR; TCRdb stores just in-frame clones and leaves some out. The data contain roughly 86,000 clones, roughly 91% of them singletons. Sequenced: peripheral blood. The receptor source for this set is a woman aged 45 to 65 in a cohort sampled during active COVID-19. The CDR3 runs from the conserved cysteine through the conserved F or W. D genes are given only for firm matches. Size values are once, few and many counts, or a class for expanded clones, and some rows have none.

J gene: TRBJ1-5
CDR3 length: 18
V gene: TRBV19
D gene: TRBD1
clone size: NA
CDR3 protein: CASSIGGDRGYSNQPQHF
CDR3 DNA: TGTGCCAGTAGTATAGGAGGGGACAGGGGCTATAGCAATCAGCCCCAGCATTTT

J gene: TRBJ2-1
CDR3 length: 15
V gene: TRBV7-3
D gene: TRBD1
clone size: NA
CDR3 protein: CASSQWTGQSNEQFF
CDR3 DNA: TGTGCCAGCAGCCAGTGGACAGGGCAAAGCAATGAGCAGTTCTTC

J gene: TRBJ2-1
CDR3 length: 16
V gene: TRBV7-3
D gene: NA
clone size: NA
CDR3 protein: CASSFPTGGGYNEQFF
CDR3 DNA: TGTGCCAGCAGCTTCCCGACGGGGGGCGGTTACAATGAGCAGTTCTTC

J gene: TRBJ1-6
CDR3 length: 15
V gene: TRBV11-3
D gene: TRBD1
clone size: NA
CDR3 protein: CASSLSRQGNSPLHF
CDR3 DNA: TGTGCCAGCAGCTTAAGTCGACAGGGGAATTCACCCCTCCACTTT

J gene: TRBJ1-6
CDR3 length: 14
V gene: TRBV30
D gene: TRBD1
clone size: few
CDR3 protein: CAWRGTVDNSPLHF
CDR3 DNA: TGTGCCTGGAGAGGGACAGTAGATAATTCACCCCTCCACTTT

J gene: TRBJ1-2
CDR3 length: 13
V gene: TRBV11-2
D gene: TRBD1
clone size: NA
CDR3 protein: CASRETGGRGYTF
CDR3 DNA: TGTGCCAGCAGAGAGACAGGGGGCCGGGGCTACACCTTC

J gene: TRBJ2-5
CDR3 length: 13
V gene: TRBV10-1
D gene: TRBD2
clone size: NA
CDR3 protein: CASTHGTSNQEYF
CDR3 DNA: TGCGCCAGCACCCACGGGACTAGCAATCAGGAGTACTTC

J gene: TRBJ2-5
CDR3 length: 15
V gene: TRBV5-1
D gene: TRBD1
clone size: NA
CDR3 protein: CASSLQEDRAETQYF
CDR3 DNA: TGCGCCAGCAGCTTGCAGGAGGACAGGGCGGAGACCCAGTACTTC

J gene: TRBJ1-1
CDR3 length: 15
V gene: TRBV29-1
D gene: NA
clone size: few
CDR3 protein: CSVEEQNRENTEAFF
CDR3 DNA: TGCAGCGTTGAAGAACAAAACAGGGAAAACACTGAAGCTTTCTTT

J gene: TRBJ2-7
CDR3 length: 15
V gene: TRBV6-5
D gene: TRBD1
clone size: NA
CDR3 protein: CASRTSTGGPYEQYF
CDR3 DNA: TGTGCCAGCAGAACCTCGACAGGGGGCCCCTACGAGCAGTACTTC

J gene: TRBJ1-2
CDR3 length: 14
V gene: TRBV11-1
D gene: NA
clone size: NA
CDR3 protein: CASSLGQDNYGYTF
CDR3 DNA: TGTGCCAGCAGCTTAGGACAGGACAACTATGGCTACACCTTC

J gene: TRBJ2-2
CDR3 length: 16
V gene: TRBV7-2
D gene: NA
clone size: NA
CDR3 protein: CASIQGGNANTGELFF
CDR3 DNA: TGTGCCAGCATCCAGGGCGGTAATGCGAACACCGGGGAGCTGTTTTTT

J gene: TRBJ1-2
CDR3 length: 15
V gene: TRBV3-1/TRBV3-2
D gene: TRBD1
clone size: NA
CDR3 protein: CASSQKGAVIYGYTF
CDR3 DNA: TGTGCCAGCAGCCAAAAGGGGGCAGTCATCTATGGCTACACCTTC

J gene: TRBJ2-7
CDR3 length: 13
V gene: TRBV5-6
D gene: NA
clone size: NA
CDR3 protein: CASSLDSPYEQYF
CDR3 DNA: TGTGCCAGCAGCTTAGACAGCCCCTACGAGCAGTACTTC

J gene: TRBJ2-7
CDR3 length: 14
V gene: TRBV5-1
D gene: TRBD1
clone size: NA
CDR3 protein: CASTGPGTGGEQYF
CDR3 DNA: TGCGCCAGCACTGGTCCTGGGACAGGGGGTGAGCAGTACTTC

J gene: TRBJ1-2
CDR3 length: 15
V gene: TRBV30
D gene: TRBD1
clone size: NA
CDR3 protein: CAWSSSGQGARGYTF
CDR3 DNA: TGTGCCTGGAGTTCCTCAGGACAGGGGGCGCGGGGCTACACCTTC

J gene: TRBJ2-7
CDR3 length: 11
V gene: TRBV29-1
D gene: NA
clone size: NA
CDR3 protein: CSVVKGAEQYF
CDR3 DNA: TGCAGCGTTGTGAAGGGAGCCGAGCAGTACTTC

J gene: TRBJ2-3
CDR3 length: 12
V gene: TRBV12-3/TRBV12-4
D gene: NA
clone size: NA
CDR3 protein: CASSTSTDTQYF
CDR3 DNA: TGTGCCAGCAGTACTAGCACAGATACGCAGTATTTT

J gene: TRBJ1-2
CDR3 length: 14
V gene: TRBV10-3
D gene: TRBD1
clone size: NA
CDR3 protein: CAIRAGGGDYGYTF
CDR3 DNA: TGTGCCATCAGGGCAGGGGGCGGTGACTATGGCTACACCTTC

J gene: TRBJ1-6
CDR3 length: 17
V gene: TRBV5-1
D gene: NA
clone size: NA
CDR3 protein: CASSLGDTSSYNSPLHF
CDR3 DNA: TGCGCCAGCAGCTTGGGGGACACGAGCTCCTATAATTCACCCCTCCACTTT

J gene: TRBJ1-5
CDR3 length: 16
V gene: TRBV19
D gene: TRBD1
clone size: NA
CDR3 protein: CASSLLGQGGSQPQHF
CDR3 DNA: TGTGCCAGTAGTCTCCTCGGACAGGGGGGGAGTCAGCCCCAGCATTTT

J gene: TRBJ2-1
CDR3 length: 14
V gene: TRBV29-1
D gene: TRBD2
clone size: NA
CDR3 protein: CSVEVLAGRDEQFF
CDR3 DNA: TGCAGCGTTGAAGTACTAGCGGGAAGGGATGAGCAGTTCTTC

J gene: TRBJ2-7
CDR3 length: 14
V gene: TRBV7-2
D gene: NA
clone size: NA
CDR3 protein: CASSPTLASYEQYF
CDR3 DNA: TGTGCCAGCAGCCCCACGCTAGCTTCATACGAGCAGTACTTC

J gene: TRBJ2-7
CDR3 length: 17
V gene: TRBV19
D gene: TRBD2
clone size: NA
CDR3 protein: CASSIGGLAGEGYEQYF
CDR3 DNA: TGTGCCAGTAGTATCGGGGGACTAGCGGGAGAGGGCTACGAGCAGTACTTC

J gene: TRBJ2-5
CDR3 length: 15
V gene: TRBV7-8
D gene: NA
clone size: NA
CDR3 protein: CASSSSAGTQETQYF
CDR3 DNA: TGTGCCAGCAGCTCTAGTGCGGGAACCCAAGAGACCCAGTACTTC

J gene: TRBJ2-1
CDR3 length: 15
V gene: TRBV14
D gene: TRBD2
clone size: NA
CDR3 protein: CASSKGLALYNEQFF
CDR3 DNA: TGTGCCAGCAGCAAGGGACTAGCGCTCTACAATGAGCAGTTCTTC

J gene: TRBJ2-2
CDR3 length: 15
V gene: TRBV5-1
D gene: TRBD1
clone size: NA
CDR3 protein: CASRSTGGLTGELFF
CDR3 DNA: TGCGCCAGCAGATCTACAGGGGGCCTGACCGGGGAGCTGTTTTTT

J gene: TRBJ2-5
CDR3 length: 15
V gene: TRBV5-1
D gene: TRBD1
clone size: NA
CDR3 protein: CASSRIQGRDETQYF
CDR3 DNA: TGCGCCAGCAGCCGGATACAGGGGCGCGACGAGACCCAGTACTTC

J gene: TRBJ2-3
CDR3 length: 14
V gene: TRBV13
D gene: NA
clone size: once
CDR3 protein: CASSLVSGWDTQYF
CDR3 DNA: TGTGCCAGCAGCTTAGTATCGGGATGGGATACGCAGTATTTT

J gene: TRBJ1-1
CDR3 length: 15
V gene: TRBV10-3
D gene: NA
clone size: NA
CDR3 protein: CAIRESASSDTEAFF
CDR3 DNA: TGTGCCATCAGAGAGAGCGCAAGCTCGGACACTGAAGCTTTCTTT

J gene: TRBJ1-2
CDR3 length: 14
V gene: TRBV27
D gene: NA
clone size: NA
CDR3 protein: CASSFRGTNYGYTF
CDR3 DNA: TGTGCCAGCAGTTTCAGGGGAACTAACTATGGCTACACCTTC

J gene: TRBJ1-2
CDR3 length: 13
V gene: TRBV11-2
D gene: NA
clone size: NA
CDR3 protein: CASSQGQNYGYTF
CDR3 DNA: TGTGCCAGCAGCCAGGGGCAGAACTATGGCTACACCTTC

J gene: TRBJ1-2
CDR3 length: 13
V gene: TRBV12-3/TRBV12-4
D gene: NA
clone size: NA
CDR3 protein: CASSRSGGGSYTF
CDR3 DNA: TGTGCCAGCAGCCGGAGCGGGGGTGGAAGCTACACCTTC

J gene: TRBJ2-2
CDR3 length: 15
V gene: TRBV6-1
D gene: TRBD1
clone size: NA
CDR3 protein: CASSDGTGATGELFF
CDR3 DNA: TGTGCCAGCAGTGACGGGACAGGGGCCACCGGGGAGCTGTTTTTT

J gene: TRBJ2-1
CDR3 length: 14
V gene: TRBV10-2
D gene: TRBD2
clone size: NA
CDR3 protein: CASKGGSGSNEQFF
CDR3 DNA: TGCGCCAGCAAAGGCGGGAGCGGGTCTAATGAGCAGTTCTTC

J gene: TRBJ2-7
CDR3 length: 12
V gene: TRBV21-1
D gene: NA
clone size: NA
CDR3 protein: CASSKARTGSTF
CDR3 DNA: TGTGCCAGCAGCAAAGCGCGGACGGGATCGACCTTC

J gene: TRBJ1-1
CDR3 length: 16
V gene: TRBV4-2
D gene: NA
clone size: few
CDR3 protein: CASSQDRGGDNTEAFF
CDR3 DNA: TGTGCCAGCAGCCAAGATCGAGGAGGGGATAACACTGAAGCTTTCTTT

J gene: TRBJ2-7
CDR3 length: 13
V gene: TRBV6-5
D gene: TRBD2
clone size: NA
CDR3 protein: CATRTSGSYEQYF
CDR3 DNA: TGTGCCACTCGGACTAGCGGGTCCTACGAGCAGTACTTC

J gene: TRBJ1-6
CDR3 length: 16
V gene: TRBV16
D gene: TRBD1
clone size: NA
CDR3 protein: CASSQPDRTVSSPLHF
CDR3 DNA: TGTGCCAGCAGCCAGCCGGACAGGACGGTCAGTTCACCCCTCCACTTT

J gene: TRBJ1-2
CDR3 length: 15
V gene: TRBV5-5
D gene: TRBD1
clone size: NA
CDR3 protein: CASRPGIQGFNGYTF
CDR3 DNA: TGTGCCAGCAGACCCGGGATACAGGGGTTTAATGGCTACACCTTC

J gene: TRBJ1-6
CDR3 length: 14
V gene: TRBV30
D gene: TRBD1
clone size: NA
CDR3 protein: CAYTGTGSNSPLHF
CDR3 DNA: TGTGCCTATACCGGGACAGGGAGCAATTCACCCCTCCACTTT

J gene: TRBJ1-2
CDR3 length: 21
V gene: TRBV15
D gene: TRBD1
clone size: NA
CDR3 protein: CATSRHTPRARGLFPRDGYTF
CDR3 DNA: TGTGCCACCAGCAGACACACCCCTCGGGCCAGGGGGCTTTTCCCTAGGGATGGCTACACCTTC

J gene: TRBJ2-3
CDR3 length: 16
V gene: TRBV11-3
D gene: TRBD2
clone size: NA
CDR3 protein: CASSFGLAGAGDTQYF
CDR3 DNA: TGTGCCAGCAGCTTCGGACTAGCGGGAGCGGGAGATACGCAGTATTTT

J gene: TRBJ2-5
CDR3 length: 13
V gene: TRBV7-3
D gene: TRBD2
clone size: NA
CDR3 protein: CASSRIAGETQYF
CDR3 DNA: TGTGCCAGCAGCCGAATAGCGGGAGAGACCCAGTACTTC